This T cell receptor (beta chain) was obtained from a study of T cell changes during pregnancy in multiple sclerosis. The CDR3 is made up of 17 amino acids. Per germline, CDR1 MGHRA and CDR2 YSYEKL. The ends lost 1 base at V and 7 bases at J; junction bases unmatched: 11. Profiling relied on immunoSEQ multiplex PCR, and the TCRdb table lists in-frame clones only, not all of them. The sample has 89,000 or so clones; roughly nine tenths are singletons. The sample in question was PBMCs, obtained in the first trimester of pregnancy. The clonotype originates from a female donor in good health, serving as a control in a pregnancy study. Some clones in this sample may be carry-over from other donors' samples. This chain connects TRBV4-1 to TRBJ2-1, with 9 bases matching TRBD1. DNA for the CDR3: TGCGCCAGCAGCCAAGTTAAGGGACAGGGAACAAGGAATGAGCAGTTCTTC. This gives the protein CASSQVKGQGTRNEQFF.